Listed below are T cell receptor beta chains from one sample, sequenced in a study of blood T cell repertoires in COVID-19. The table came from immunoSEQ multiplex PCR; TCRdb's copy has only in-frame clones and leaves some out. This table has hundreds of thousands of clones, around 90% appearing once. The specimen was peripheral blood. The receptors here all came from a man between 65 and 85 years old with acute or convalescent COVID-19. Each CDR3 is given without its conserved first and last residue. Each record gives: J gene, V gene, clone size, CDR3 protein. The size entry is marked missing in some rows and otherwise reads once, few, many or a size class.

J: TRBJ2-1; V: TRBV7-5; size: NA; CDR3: ARRGSRQGRSDSPLHNEQF
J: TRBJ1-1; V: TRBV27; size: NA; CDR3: ASSLRRGSTEAF
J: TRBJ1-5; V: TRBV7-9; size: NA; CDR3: ASSRTADQPQH
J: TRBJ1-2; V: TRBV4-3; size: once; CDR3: ASSPAWDSPGYGYT
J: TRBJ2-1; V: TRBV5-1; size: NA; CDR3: ASSNRDTIYNEQF
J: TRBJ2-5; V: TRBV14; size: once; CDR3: ASSQDFRQGQETQY
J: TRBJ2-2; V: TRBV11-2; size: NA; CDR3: ASSLGFSRGGELF
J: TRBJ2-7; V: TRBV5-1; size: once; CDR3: ASSTAGGYEQY
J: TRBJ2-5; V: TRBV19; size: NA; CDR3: ASSGTSGGVQETQY
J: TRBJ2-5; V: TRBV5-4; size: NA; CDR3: ASSSGGQGPETQY
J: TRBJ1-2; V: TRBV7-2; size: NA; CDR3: ASTLDRGYGYT
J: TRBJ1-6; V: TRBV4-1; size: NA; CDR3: ASSPDGREGSPLH
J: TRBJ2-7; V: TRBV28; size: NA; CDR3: ASRDTAIYEQY
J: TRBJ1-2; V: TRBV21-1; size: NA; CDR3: ASSKSPQGVTRGFYGYT
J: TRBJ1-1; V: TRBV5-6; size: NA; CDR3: ASSSRTGSLEAF
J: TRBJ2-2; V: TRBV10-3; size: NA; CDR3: AISEAGLAEGGELF
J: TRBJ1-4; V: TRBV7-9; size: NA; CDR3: ASSAGPWEEKLF
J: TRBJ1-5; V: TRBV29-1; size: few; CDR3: SVGFSGGNSNQPQH
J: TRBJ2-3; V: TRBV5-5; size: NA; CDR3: ASRHTSGGGDTQY
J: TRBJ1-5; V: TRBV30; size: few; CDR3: AWSVGWGGNQPQH
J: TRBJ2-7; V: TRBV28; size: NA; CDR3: ASSWDRGRHESSYEQY
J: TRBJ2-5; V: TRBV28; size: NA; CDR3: ASSPSTGGQETQY
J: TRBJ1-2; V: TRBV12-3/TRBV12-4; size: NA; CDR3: ASRNNSYGYT
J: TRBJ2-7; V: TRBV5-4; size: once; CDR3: ASSSLTSGEGYEQY
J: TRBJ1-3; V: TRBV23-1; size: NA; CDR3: ASSQTDKISGNTIY
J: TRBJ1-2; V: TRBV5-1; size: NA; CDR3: ASSLLGQDLSGYT
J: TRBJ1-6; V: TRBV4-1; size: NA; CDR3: ASSQDPTGTRSPLH
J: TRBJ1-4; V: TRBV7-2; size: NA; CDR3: ASSRRQNEKLF
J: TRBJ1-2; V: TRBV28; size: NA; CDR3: ASSLGGTGAIDGYT
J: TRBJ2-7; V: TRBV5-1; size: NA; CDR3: ASSLEVAGSYEQY
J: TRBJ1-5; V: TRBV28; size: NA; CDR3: ASSVTGKAGQPQH
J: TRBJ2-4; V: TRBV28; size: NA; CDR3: ASSSAVGALAKNIQY
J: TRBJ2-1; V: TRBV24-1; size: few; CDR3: ATSDLQAGRDEQF
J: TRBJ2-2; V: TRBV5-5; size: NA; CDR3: ASSWNSGTNTGELF
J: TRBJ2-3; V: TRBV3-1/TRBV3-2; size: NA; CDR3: ASSHSGTSGGAYTDTQY
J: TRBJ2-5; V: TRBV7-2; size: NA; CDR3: ASSRRETQY
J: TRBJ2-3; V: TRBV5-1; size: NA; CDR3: ASSLGQGADTQY
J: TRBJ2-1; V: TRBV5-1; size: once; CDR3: ASSSPSGVGEQF
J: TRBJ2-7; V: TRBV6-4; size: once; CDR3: ASSDSSSIGPRAYEQY
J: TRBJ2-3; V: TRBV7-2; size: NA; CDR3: ASSLFSGGAGDTQY
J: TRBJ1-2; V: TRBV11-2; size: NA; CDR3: ASSLGTGGSYGYT
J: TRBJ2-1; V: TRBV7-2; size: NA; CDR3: ASSFGGQSSYNEQF
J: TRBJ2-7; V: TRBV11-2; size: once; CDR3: ASSLDGEQY
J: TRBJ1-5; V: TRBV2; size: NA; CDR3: ASKGQSNQPQH
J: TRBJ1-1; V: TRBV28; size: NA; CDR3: ASSLTGIAF
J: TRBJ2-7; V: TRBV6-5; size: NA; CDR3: ASSRQSYEQY
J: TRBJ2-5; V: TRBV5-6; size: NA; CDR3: ASTKLGETQY
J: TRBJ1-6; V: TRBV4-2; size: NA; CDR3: ASSQDREDSPLH
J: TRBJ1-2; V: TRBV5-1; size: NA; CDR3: ASSLGDREVRT
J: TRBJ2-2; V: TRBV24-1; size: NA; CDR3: ATSDATGTGGVGGELF
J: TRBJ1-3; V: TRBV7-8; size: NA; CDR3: ASSLAGGAGNTIY
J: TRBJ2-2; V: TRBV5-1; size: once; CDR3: ASSAGAGSLTGELF
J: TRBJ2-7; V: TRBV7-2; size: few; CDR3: ASSSGQGAFYEQY
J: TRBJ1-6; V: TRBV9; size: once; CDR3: ASSVAGKWNLSPLH
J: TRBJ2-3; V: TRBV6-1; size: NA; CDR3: ASSLDYYTDTQY
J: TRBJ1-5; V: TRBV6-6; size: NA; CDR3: ASSVGGDSNQPQH
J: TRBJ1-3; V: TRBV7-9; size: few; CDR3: ASSLSTSGNTIY